A selection of T cell receptor beta chains follows, all from one sample in a study of cytomegalovirus exposure and HLA in healthy donors. Using immunoSEQ multiplex PCR, the repertoire was profiled, and TCRdb retains in-frame clones only, with some absent. The data show around 300,000 clones, more than 55% seen once. Sequencing was carried out using PBMCs. Receptors were obtained from a female donor in good health and CMV-seronegative. Each CDR3 is given with its conserved first and last residue. A D gene is named only where the DNA matches it firmly. For some rows the clone size is stated as once, few or many, or as a class when expanded; others skip it.

j_call | d_call | v_call | clone_size | cdr3_nt | cdr3_aa
TRBJ2-3 | . | TRBV7-9 | once | TGTGCCAGCAGCTTACAGGGTCAGGGGCCTATGAATACGCAGTATTTT | CASSLQGQGPMNTQYF
TRBJ2-3 | . | TRBV4-1 | once | TGCGCCAGCAGCCAAGGGCGGACAGATGGAAAAAAGTATTTT | CASSQGRTDGKKYF
TRBJ2-7 | . | TRBV6-5 | . | TGTGCCAGCAGTTACTCGACAACCAGGGGTGGGGAGCAGTACTTC | CASSYSTTRGGEQYF
TRBJ2-2 | TRBD1 | TRBV27 | . | TGTGCCGGCAGTTTATACGGACAGGGGGCTCGAAGTGACGGGGAGCTGTTTTTT | CAGSLYGQGARSDGELFF
TRBJ2-1 | TRBD2 | TRBV6-1 | . | TGTGCCAGCAGTGGGGAGGGCAGGGTCCAGATTGTGGACTACAATGAGCAGTTCTTC | CASSGEGRVQIVDYNEQFF
TRBJ2-7 | . | TRBV29-1 | . | TGCAGCGTCCTGGGGGCCTCTTACGAGCCGCAGTACTTC | CSVLGASYEPQYF
TRBJ2-1 | TRBD2 | TRBV27 | . | TGTGCCAGCAGACTAGCGGGAGGCTCCTACAATGAGCAGTTCTTC | CASRLAGGSYNEQFF
TRBJ2-5 | . | TRBV13 | . | TGTGCCAGCAGCCGAACAATTCAAGAGACCCAGTACTTC | CASSRTIQETQYF
TRBJ1-5 | TRBD1 | TRBV2 | . | TGTGCCAGCTCCCGGGACAGGGATCAGCCCCAGCATTTT | CASSRDRDQPQHF
TRBJ2-1 | TRBD2 | TRBV11-3 | . | TGTGCCAGCAGCCCCGGGACTAGGAATGAGCAGTTCTTC | CASSPGTRNEQFF
TRBJ2-7 | . | TRBV28 | . | TGTGCCAGCAGCCAACCCGGGGAAGGCTACGAGCAGTACTTC | CASSQPGEGYEQYF
TRBJ2-2 | TRBD2 | TRBV28 | few | TGTGCCAGCAGTACTAGAGCGGGAGAGGCCGGGGAGCTGTTTTTT | CASSTRAGEAGELFF
TRBJ1-1 | TRBD1 | TRBV19 | . | TGTGCCAGTAGTATGGGGCCGGACAGGGTGGACACTGAAGCTTTCTTT | CASSMGPDRVDTEAFF
TRBJ2-7 | . | TRBV7-2 | . | TGTGCCAGCAGCTTAGTCCCCTCCTTCTACGAGCAGTACTTC | CASSLVPSFYEQYF
TRBJ2-1 | TRBD1 | TRBV7-6 | . | TGTGCCAGCAGGGCCGCAGGGGGAGCTTTTAATGAGCAGTTCTTC | CASRAAGGAFNEQFF
TRBJ2-2 | TRBD2 | TRBV28 | . | TGTGCCAGCAGTTGGACTAGCATGAACACCGGGGAGCTGTTTTTT | CASSWTSMNTGELFF
TRBJ1-2 | TRBD1 | TRBV29-1 | . | TGCAGCGTACCAGGGGGTACTCACTATGGCTACACCTTC | CSVPGGTHYGYTF
TRBJ2-7 | . | TRBV6-5 | . | TGTGCCAGCAGTGGGTACAGGGTCGACTACGAGCAGTACTTC | CASSGYRVDYEQYF
TRBJ1-1 | . | TRBV19 | . | TGTGCCAGTAGTCCCCTAGAATGGCCGTCGGGGGAGACCGAAGCTTTCTTT | CASSPLEWPSGETEAFF
TRBJ1-5 | . | TRBV4-1 | . | TGCGCCAGCAGCCAGACTTATTCTCAGCCCCAGCATTTT | CASSQTYSQPQHF
TRBJ2-2 | . | TRBV21-1 | few | TGTGCCAGCAGCAAAGGGAAGCGGCAGGGGAACCCCGGGGAGCTGTTTTTT | CASSKGKRQGNPGELFF
TRBJ2-5 | TRBD2 | TRBV28 | . | TGTGCCAGCCTTTCGTTAGGCCTAGCGGGGATCGAAGTCCTAAGCGGGACCCAGTACTTC | CASLSLGLAGIEVLSGTQYF
TRBJ2-5 | . | TRBV20-1 | . | TGCAGTGCCCTACAAGAGACCCAGTACTTC | CSALQETQYF
TRBJ1-2 | . | TRBV6-1 | . | TGTGCCAGCACCCCCATGGAGGACGTGGGGGGCTACACCTTC | CASTPMEDVGGYTF
TRBJ2-5 | . | TRBV27 | . | TGTGCCAGCAGTCGAAGACAGGTGGCGGAGACCCAGTACTTC | CASSRRQVAETQYF
TRBJ2-5 | . | TRBV7-9 | . | TGTTCCAGCAGCTTGAACGGACTCCAAGAGACCCAGTACTTC | CSSSLNGLQETQYF
TRBJ2-7 | TRBD2 | TRBV9 | . | TGTGCCAGCAGCAAGGGACTAGCGGGAGTTGTATACGAGCAGTACTTC | CASSKGLAGVVYEQYF
TRBJ1-1 | . | TRBV6-5 | . | TGTGCCAGCAGTTACTCAGGGGCAGGTGTACAAACTGAAGCTTTCTTT | CASSYSGAGVQTEAFF
TRBJ2-7 | TRBD2 | TRBV27 | few | TGTGCCAGCAGTTTCGGACTAGCGGGAAGGCCGGACGAGCAGTACTTC | CASSFGLAGRPDEQYF
TRBJ1-1 | . | TRBV4-1 | once | TGCGCCAGCAGCCTCGGTTGGGGGCCGAACACTGAAGCTTTCTTT | CASSLGWGPNTEAFF
TRBJ1-2 | . | TRBV2 | . | TGTGCCAGCATTGGTAGAAACGGCTACACCTTC | CASIGRNGYTF
TRBJ2-5 | . | TRBV27 | . | TGTGCCAGCGGCACAGGACACTCCCCGGAGGGACAAGAGACCCAGTACTTC | CASGTGHSPEGQETQYF
TRBJ1-4 | . | TRBV6-5 | . | TGTGCCAGCAGTTACGGAGCGCTTCCGGGGGAACTGTTTTTT | CASSYGALPGELFF
TRBJ2-2 | TRBD2 | TRBV7-9 | . | TGTGCCAGCAGGATAGCGGGAGAAGGTATCGGGGAGCTGTTTTTT | CASRIAGEGIGELFF
TRBJ2-6 | . | TRBV5-5 | . | TGTGCCAGCAGCTCCGACAGTCCGGGTGGGGCCAACGTCCTGACTTTC | CASSSDSPGGANVLTF
TRBJ1-2 | . | TRBV5-3 | . | TGTGCCAGAAGCGTGAAGAGACTGTGGGGCTACACCTTC | CARSVKRLWGYTF
TRBJ2-7 | . | TRBV4-1 | . | TGCGCCAGCAGCCAAGCCGGCTCCTACGAGCAGTACTTC | CASSQAGSYEQYF
TRBJ2-7 | . | TRBV7-2 | . | TGTGCCAGCAGCTTATTAGCCCCTTACGAGCAGTACTTC | CASSLLAPYEQYF
TRBJ2-3 | . | TRBV4-1 | . | TGCGCCAGCAGCCAAGAATGGTCCGGCCGGGGTACGCAGTATTTT | CASSQEWSGRGTQYF
TRBJ2-7 | . | TRBV28 | once | TGTGCCAGCAGTCTGCAGGGGAGTAAGCAGTACTTC | CASSLQGSKQYF
TRBJ2-7 | TRBD2 | TRBV15 | few | TGTGCCACCAGCAGAGATTACACTAGCGGGAACCACGAGCAGTACTTC | CATSRDYTSGNHEQYF
TRBJ2-7 | . | TRBV6-6 | few | TGTGCCAGCAGTGTAGAGCGTGAGCAGTACTTC | CASSVEREQYF
TRBJ2-1 | TRBD2 | TRBV7-9 | . | TGTTCCAGCAGCCAGGGACTAGCGGGAAACAATGAGCAGTTCTTC | CSSSQGLAGNNEQFF
TRBJ2-3 | TRBD2 | TRBV5-1 | . | TGCGCCAGCAGCTTGATGGCGGGAGCTGATACGCAGTATTTT | CASSLMAGADTQYF
TRBJ2-5 | TRBD2 | TRBV7-9 | . | TGTGCCAGCAGCTTGGGAGGGGAAGAGACCCAGTACTTC | CASSLGGEETQYF
TRBJ1-2 | . | TRBV11-2 | . | TGTGCCAGCAGCTTAGTGACTAACGGCTATGGCTACACCTTC | CASSLVTNGYGYTF
TRBJ2-7 | TRBD2 | TRBV27 | . | TGTGCCAGCAGGCGGCCGGGACTAGCGGGGAAAAACGAGCAGTACTTC | CASRRPGLAGKNEQYF
TRBJ2-7 | . | TRBV5-1 | . | TGCGCCAGCAGCTTGGTAACAGGGAACCACGAGCAGTACTTC | CASSLVTGNHEQYF
TRBJ1-1 | . | TRBV5-1 | once | TGCGCCAGCAGCTTAACTGGGGCCGAGAACACTGAAGCTTTCTTT | CASSLTGAENTEAFF
TRBJ2-3 | . | TRBV19 | . | TGTGCCAGTAGTATAGAGGAATGGAGAGATACGCAGTATTTT | CASSIEEWRDTQYF
TRBJ2-2 | TRBD2 | TRBV7-9 | . | TGTGCCAGCAGCTTAAGGACTAGCGGGGCGAACACCGGGGAGCTGTTTTTT | CASSLRTSGANTGELFF
TRBJ1-6 | . | TRBV6-1 | . | TGTGCCAGCAGTCCCACACAGGGAGCCCGTTCACCCCTCCACTTT | CASSPTQGARSPLHF
TRBJ1-1 | TRBD1 | TRBV5-1 | . | TGCGCCAGCAGCGCACAGGGGGGGCACACTGAAGCTTTCTTT | CASSAQGGHTEAFF
TRBJ2-7 | TRBD2 | TRBV13 | . | TGTGCCAGCAGCCAGACTAGCGGGAGCCACGAGCAGTACTTC | CASSQTSGSHEQYF
TRBJ1-4 | . | TRBV12-5 | . | TGTGCTAGTGGTTTGGTATCTCGGGGCCTGAGGGGGTCGGCTAATGAAAAACTGTTTTTT | CASGLVSRGLRGSANEKLFF
TRBJ2-1 | TRBD2 | TRBV7-9 | . | TGTGCCAGCAGCCCCCCTGTGCTAGCGGGAAACTACAATGAGCAGTTCTTC | CASSPPVLAGNYNEQFF
TRBJ1-1 | . | TRBV6-4 | few | TGTGCCAGCAGTGGGGCGTGGGCGAACACTGAAGCTTTCTTT | CASSGAWANTEAFF
TRBJ1-5 | TRBD1 | TRBV6-6 | . | TGTGCCAGCAGAAAGTCGGCCGCAGGGGGGTACCAGCCCCAGCATTTT | CASRKSAAGGYQPQHF
TRBJ1-4 | . | TRBV5-1 | . | TGCGCCAGCAGCTTGGGGAGGGCAACTAATGAAAAACTGTTTTTT | CASSLGRATNEKLFF
TRBJ2-3 | . | TRBV7-9 | once | TGTGCCAGCAGCTTCCCTTATCGCACAGATACGCAGTATTTT | CASSFPYRTDTQYF